The rows below give T cell receptor beta chains drawn from one sample of a study of T-cell reconstitution after alpha-beta-depleted transplantation in children. One entry per CDR3 protein results from TCRdb running MiXCR on the PCR reads. The table lists fewer than 550,000 distinct CDR3 sequences, 9.5% to 12% of them singletons. Specimen: PBMCs, mostly from graft donor cells, collected 180 days after TCRalphabeta/CD19-depleted stem cell transplant. These receptors were obtained from a female patient aged 2-9 years who had a stem cell transplant for aplastic anemia, so the T cells may come from the graft donor. CDR3s include the opening cysteine and the closing phenylalanine or tryptophan. A D gene is named only where the DNA matches it firmly. Part of the rows lack a size; the others show once, few, many or a class for expanded clones.

>TRBV6-4|TRBJ2-5|TRBD2|NA
TGTGCCAGCAGTGACTCTATGCGCTGGGGGGGACGGGTTGAGACCCAGTACTTC
CASSDSMRWGGRVETQYF
>TRBV5-1|TRBJ2-3|NA|few
TGCGCCAGCAGCTCGGGGACTTTCGATACGCAGTATTTT
CASSSGTFDTQYF
>TRBV4-3|TRBJ2-2|NA|few
TGCGCCAGCAGCCAAGATTGGTACGTGGACACCGGGGAGCTGTTTTTT
CASSQDWYVDTGELFF
>TRBV15|TRBJ2-1|NA|few
TGTGCCACCTGCCTCGGGAGTCTGAATGAGCAGTTCTTC
CATCLGSLNEQFF
>TRBV6-1|TRBJ2-1|TRBD1|NA
TGTGCCAGCAGTGGGAGACAGGGATGGACCAATGAGCAGTTCTTC
CASSGRQGWTNEQFF
>TRBV20-1|TRBJ1-1|NA|few
TGCAGTGCTCTCAAGGGAGGGGCGAACACTGAAGCTTTCTTT
CSALKGGANTEAFF
>TRBV25-1|TRBJ1-1|NA|NA
TGTGCCAGCAGTGAAGGAATCGGGGTTTTCACTGAAGCTTTCTTT
CASSEGIGVFTEAFF
>TRBV27|TRBJ2-7|NA|few
TGTGCCAGCAGTTTATTAGGGCCCAGGGCCCTCTACGAGCAGTACTTC
CASSLLGPRALYEQYF
>TRBV7-2|TRBJ2-3|NA|few
TGTGCCAGCAGCCATAGCGTAGATACGCAGTATTTT
CASSHSVDTQYF
>TRBV9|TRBJ2-3|TRBD2|NA
TGTGCCAGCAGCGCACCGGGACTAGTCGACGGCACAGATACGCAGTATTTT
CASSAPGLVDGTDTQYF
>TRBV5-4|TRBJ1-4|NA|NA
TGTGCCAGCAGCTTAACAGGGAAAAAACTGTTTTTT
CASSLTGKKLFF
>TRBV4-3|TRBJ2-3|NA|many
TGCGCCAGCAGCCACAGAGGCACAGATACGCAGTATTTT
CASSHRGTDTQYF
>TRBV3-1|TRBJ2-2|NA|NA
TGTGCCAGCAGCCAAGGGATCCCAGCTAACACCGGGGAGCTGTTTTTT
CASSQGIPANTGELFF
>TRBV6-5|TRBJ2-1|NA|few
TGTGCCAGCAGTTACCCCAGTTCCCTTTTCAATGAGCAGTTCTTC
CASSYPSSLFNEQFF
>TRBV28|TRBJ2-2|NA|few
TGTGCCAGCAAAAGGGGGAACACCGGGGAGCTGTTTTTT
CASKRGNTGELFF
>TRBV20-1|TRBJ1-2|TRBD1|NA
TGCAGTGCTAGCTCCGGGGGGGCCCCGTACAGAGGGGGCGTTCGCTATGGCTACACCTTC
CSASSGGAPYRGGVRYGYTF
>TRBV29-1|TRBJ2-5|TRBD2|NA
TGCAGCGTTTGTATTGGCGGGAGTGGTGAGACCCAGTACTTC
CSVCIGGSGETQYF
>TRBV20-1|TRBJ2-4|NA|NA
TGCAGTGCTAGAAGGGGGGACAGAGCCAAAAACATTCAGTACTTC
CSARRGDRAKNIQYF
>TRBV20-1|TRBJ2-5|NA|many
TGCAGTGCTAGAAGGGCGCAAGAGTACCAAGAGACCCAGTACTTC
CSARRAQEYQETQYF
>TRBV27|TRBJ2-3|NA|few
TGTGCCAGCAGTCCTACTCAAGGGACCTATGAGGATACGCAGTATTTT
CASSPTQGTYEDTQYF
>TRBV27|TRBJ1-6|TRBD1|NA
TGTGCCAGCAGTTTAAGTTGGACAGGGGGCAAGACCTATAATTCACCCCTCCACTTT
CASSLSWTGGKTYNSPLHF
>TRBV30|TRBJ2-7|NA|NA
TGTGCCTGGAGTAGAGAGGCCCCCGAGCAGTACTTC
CAWSREAPEQYF
>TRBV18|TRBJ1-1|NA|NA
TGTGCCAGCTCACCACCTCACACTGAAGCTTTCTTT
CASSPPHTEAFF
>TRBV28|TRBJ1-6|NA|NA
TGTGCCAGCTACCTTACTACGGGACCCCTCCATGGGTCCCTCCACTTT
CASYLTTGPLHGSLHF
>TRBV7-8|TRBJ2-3|NA|few
TGTGCCAGCAGCCAAGGGCCCAGAAGTTTTACAGATACGCAGTATTTT
CASSQGPRSFTDTQYF
>TRBV20-1|TRBJ2-1|TRBD1|few
TGCAGTGCTAGGGGGCTGGTGGCAGGGGGCGATATGAATGAGCAGTTCTTC
CSARGLVAGGDMNEQFF
>TRBV5-1|TRBJ2-2|NA|NA
TGCGCCAGCAGCTTCCGCGATATTACCGGGGAGCTGTTTTTT
CASSFRDITGELFF
>TRBV5-1|TRBJ2-1|TRBD2|NA
TGCGCCAGCAGTCCTCGGGGCCCGCTGGGACTAGCGGGAGCGTACAATGAGCAGTTCTTC
CASSPRGPLGLAGAYNEQFF
>TRBV4-2|TRBJ1-2|NA|many
TGTGCCAGCAGCCAAGGACAGGTTGATGACGGCTACACCTTC
CASSQGQVDDGYTF
>TRBV5-6|TRBJ2-3|NA|many
TGTGCCAGCAGCTTGGCCGTGAGAGCTTACACAGATACGCAGTATTTT
CASSLAVRAYTDTQYF
>TRBV11-2|TRBJ1-1|NA|NA
TGTGCCAGCAGCAAGGACGGTCCCGAAGCTTTCTTT
CASSKDGPEAFF
>TRBV7-3|TRBJ2-7|TRBD2|NA
TGTGCCAGCAGCTTAGCGGGAGGGCCTCAGTACGAGCAGTACTTC
CASSLAGGPQYEQYF
>TRBV20-1|TRBJ2-1|NA|many
TGCAGTGCTAGGGGCAGGGCGGGTGAGCAGTTCTTC
CSARGRAGEQFF
>TRBV4-3|TRBJ1-2|NA|many
TGCGCCAGCAGCCAAGATTGGTTCTTGGGGGCCAAAAAGGGGGGCTACACCTTC
CASSQDWFLGAKKGGYTF
>TRBV7-2|TRBJ2-3|NA|few
TGTGCCAGCAGCTTTAATCTCGGGTACCGACCCACAGATACGCAGTATTTT
CASSFNLGYRPTDTQYF
>TRBV20-1|TRBJ1-2|NA|few
TGCAGTGCTAGCCCGTTGTCGCGTCACCCAGACTACACCTTC
CSASPLSRHPDYTF
>TRBV5-6|TRBJ2-4|NA|NA
TGTGCCAGCAGCTCCCGATGGACTGAAGCCAAAAACATTCAGTACTTC
CASSSRWTEAKNIQYF
>TRBV27|TRBJ1-2|NA|many
TGTGCCAGCAGTCACCCGACGGGTGGCAGTGACTATGGCTACACCTTC
CASSHPTGGSDYGYTF
>TRBV7-2|TRBJ2-7|NA|many
TGTGCCAGCGATGGACCTCTTGGGCCCTACGAGCAGTACTTC
CASDGPLGPYEQYF
>TRBV7-9|TRBJ1-1|NA|NA
TGTGCCAGCAGCTTATCCCGGCTATGGACTGAAGCTTTCTTT
CASSLSRLWTEAFF
>TRBV29-1|TRBJ2-7|TRBD2|many
TGCAGCGTTGCGAGGACTAGCGGGAGTAACTCCTACGAGCAGTACTTC
CSVARTSGSNSYEQYF
>TRBV18|TRBJ1-2|NA|few
TGTGCCAGCTCACCACTGGACAGCTCCTATGGCTACACCTTC
CASSPLDSSYGYTF
>TRBV5-6|TRBJ2-3|TRBD2|many
TGTGCCAGCAGCTTGGTCTCGGTGAGGACTAGCGGGAGGGCCTGGACAGATACGCAGTATTTT
CASSLVSVRTSGRAWTDTQYF
>TRBV21-1|TRBJ2-7|NA|NA
TGTGCCAGACGGAACTCCTACGAGCAGTACTTC
CARRNSYEQYF
>TRBV15|TRBJ2-7|TRBD2|NA
TGTGCCACCAGCAGAGTGGAAGCGGGAGCAGTTTACGAGCAGTACTTC
CATSRVEAGAVYEQYF
>TRBV7-8|TRBJ1-1|NA|few
TGTGCCAGCAGCTTAGCTCGGGGAGATTTTGAAGCTTTCTTT
CASSLARGDFEAFF
>TRBV6-5|TRBJ1-4|NA|NA
TGTGCCAGCAGTCGGGAGACAGATACAACTAATGAAAAACTGTTTTTT
CASSRETDTTNEKLFF
>TRBV19|TRBJ1-2|NA|NA
TGTGCCAGTAGTGCCCCTGTGACAGGTGGCTCCTATGGCTACACCTTC
CASSAPVTGGSYGYTF
>TRBV11-2|TRBJ2-5|NA|NA
TGTGCCAGCAGCTCCCTCGGGGCGGGACAGATCATTGAGACCCAGTACTTC
CASSSLGAGQIIETQYF
>TRBV12-3/TRBV12-4|TRBJ1-6|TRBD1|few
TGTGCCAGCAGTTTCAATCCGGGACAGGCAGCTAATTCACCCCTCCACTTT
CASSFNPGQAANSPLHF
>TRBV7-9|TRBJ2-3|NA|NA
TGTGCCAGCAGCTTTAAAATAGATACGCAGTATTTT
CASSFKIDTQYF
>TRBV11-3|TRBJ2-2|NA|many
TGTGCCAGCAGCGTTGCAGGGGCGGACACCGGGGAGCTGTTTTTT
CASSVAGADTGELFF
>TRBV5-5|TRBJ1-5|NA|many
TGTGCCAGCAGCCCGGGACAACGGGGCAATCAGCCCCAGCATTTT
CASSPGQRGNQPQHF
>TRBV28|TRBJ2-1|NA|many
TGTGCCAGCAGTTGGAGAAGAATGGGTCGGTTCTTC
CASSWRRMGRFF
>TRBV11-1|TRBJ2-1|TRBD2|few
TGTGCCAGCAGCTTAGCCCCCCCTCTACTAGCGGGGGAGAGCTCCTACAATGAGCAGTTCTTC
CASSLAPPLLAGESSYNEQFF
>TRBV5-1|TRBJ2-1|TRBD2|few
TGCGCCAGCAGCTTGTCCGGACTAGCTGGCAATGAGCAGTTCTTC
CASSLSGLAGNEQFF
>TRBV15|TRBJ1-6|NA|NA
TGTGCCACCAGCTCCCTTAGCCGCGATTCACCCCTCCACTTT
CATSSLSRDSPLHF
>TRBV7-3|TRBJ1-2|TRBD1|NA
TGTGCCAGCAGCTTACGAGGGGACAGCCAAAGGCTTAACTATGGCTACACCTTC
CASSLRGDSQRLNYGYTF
>TRBV29-1|TRBJ2-2|NA|few
TGCAGCGTTGATTGGGGACCCGGGGAGCTGTTTTTT
CSVDWGPGELFF